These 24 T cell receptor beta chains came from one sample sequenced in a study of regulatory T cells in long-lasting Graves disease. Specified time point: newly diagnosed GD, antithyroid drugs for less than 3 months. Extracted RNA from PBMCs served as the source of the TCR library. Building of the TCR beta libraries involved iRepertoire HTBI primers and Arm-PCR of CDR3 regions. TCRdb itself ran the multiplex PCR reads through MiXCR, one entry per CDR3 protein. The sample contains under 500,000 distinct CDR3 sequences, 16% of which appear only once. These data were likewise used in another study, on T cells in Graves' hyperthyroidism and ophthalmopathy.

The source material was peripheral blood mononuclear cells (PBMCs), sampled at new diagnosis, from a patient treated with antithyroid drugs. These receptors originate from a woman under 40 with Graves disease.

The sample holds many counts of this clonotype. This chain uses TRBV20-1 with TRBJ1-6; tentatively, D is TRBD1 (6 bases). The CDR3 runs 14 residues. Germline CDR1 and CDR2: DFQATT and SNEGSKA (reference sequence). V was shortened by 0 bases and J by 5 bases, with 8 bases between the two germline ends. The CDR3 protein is CSARETGNNSPLHF. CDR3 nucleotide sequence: TGCAGTGCTAGAGAGACAGGAAATAATTCACCCCTCCACTTT.

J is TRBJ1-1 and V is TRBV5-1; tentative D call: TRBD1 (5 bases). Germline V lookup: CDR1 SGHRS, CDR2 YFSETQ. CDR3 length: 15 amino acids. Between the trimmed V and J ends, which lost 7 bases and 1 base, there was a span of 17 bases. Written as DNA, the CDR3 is TGCGCCAGCTCCCGGGATGGACACTCGAACACTGAAGCTTTCTTT. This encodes CASSRDGHSNTEAFF.

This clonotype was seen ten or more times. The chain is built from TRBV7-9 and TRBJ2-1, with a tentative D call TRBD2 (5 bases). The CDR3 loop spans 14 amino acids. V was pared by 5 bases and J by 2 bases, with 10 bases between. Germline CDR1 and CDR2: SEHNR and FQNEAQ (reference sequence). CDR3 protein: CASSQEVTYNEQFF. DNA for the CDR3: TGTGCCAGCAGCCAGGAGGTGACCTACAATGAGCAGTTCTTC.

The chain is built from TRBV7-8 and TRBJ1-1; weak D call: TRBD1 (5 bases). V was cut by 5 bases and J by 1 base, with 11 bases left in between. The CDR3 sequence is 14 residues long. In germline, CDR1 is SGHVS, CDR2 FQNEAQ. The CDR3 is CASSTRGTNTEAFF. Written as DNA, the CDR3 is TGTGCCAGCAGCACGAGGGGAACGAACACTGAAGCTTTCTTT. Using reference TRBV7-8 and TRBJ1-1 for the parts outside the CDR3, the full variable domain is GAGVSQSPRYKVAKRGQDVALRCDPISGHVSLFWYQQALGQGPEFLTYFQNEAQLDKSGLPSDRFFAERPEGSVSTLKIQRTQQEDSAVYLCASSTRGTNTEAFFGQGTRLTVV.

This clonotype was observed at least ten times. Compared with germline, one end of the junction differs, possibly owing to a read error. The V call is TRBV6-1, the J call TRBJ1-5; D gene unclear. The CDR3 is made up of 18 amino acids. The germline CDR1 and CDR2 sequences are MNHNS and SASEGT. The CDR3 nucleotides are TGTGCCAGCAGCGAAGTGGGCCCTTCTCTTGGGCGCAATCAGCCCCAGCATTTT. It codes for CASSEVGPSLGRNQPQHF.

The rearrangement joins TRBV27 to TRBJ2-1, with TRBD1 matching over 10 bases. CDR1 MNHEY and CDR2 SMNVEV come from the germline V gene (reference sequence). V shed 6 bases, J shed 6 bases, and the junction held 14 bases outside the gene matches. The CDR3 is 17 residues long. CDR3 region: CASSVGSGTGVGNEQFF. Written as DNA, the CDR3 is TGTGCCAGCAGCGTAGGGTCCGGGACAGGGGTCGGCAATGAGCAGTTCTTC.

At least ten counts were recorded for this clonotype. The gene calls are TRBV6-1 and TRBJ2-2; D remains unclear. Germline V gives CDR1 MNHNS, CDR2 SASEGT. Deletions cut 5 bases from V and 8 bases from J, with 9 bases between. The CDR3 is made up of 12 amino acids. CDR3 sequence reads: CASSRHGGELFF. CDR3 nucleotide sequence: TGTGCCAGCAGTAGACACGGAGGGGAGCTGTTTTTT.

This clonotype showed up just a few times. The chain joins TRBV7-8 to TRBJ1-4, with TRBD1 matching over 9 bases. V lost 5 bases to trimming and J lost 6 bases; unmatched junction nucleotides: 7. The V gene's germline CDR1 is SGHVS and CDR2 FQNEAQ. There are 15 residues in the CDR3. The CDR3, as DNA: TGTGCCAGCAGCATACAACAGGGGGCTTATGAAAAACTGTTTTTT. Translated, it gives CASSIQQGAYEKLFF.

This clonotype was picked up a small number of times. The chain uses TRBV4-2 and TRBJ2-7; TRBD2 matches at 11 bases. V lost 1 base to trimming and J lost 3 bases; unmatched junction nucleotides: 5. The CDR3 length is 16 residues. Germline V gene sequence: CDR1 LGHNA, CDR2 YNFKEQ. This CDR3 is CASSQGLTSGIYEQYF. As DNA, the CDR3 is TGTGCCAGCAGCCAAGGTCTGACTAGCGGGATCTACGAGCAGTACTTC.

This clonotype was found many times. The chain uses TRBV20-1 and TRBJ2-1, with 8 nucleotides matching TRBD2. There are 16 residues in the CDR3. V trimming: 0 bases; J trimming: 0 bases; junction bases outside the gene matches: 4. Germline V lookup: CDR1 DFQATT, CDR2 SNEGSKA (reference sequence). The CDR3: CSARDRAGVSYNEQFF. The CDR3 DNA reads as TGCAGTGCTAGAGATCGAGCGGGAGTCTCCTACAATGAGCAGTTCTTC.

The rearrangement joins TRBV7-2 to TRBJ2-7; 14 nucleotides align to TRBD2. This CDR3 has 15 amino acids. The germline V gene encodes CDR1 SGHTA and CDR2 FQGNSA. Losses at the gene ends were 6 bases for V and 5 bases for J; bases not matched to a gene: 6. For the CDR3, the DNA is TGTGCCAGCAGGCAGGGACTAGCGGGAGTCGACGAGCAGTACTTC. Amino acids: CASRQGLAGVDEQYF.

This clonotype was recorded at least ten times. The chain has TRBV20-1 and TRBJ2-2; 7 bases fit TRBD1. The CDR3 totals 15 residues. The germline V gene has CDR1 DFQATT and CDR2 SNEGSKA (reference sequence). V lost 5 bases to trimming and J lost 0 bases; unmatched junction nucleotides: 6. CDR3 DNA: TGCAGTGCTTCCCGGGACAGCCCGAACACCGGGGAGCTGTTTTTT. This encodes CSASRDSPNTGELFF.

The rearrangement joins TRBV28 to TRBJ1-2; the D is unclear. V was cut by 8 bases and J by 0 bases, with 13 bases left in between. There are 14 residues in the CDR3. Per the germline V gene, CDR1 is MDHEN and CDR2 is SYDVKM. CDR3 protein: CASRKRTANYGYTF. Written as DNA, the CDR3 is TGTGCCAGCCGTAAGCGAACGGCTAACTATGGCTACACCTTC.

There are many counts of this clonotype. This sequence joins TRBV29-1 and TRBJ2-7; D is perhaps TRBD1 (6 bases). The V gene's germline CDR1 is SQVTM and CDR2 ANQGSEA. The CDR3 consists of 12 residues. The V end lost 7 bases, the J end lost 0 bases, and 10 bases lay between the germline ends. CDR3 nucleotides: TGCAGCGCTCGGGACAACTCCTACGAGCAGTACTTC. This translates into CSARDNSYEQYF.

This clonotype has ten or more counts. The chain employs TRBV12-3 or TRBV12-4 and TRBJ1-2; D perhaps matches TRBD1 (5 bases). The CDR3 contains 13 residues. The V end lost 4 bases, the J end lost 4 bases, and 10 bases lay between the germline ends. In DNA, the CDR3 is TGTGCCAGCAGTTGGGGGTCCACCTATGGCTACACCTTC. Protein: CASSWGSTYGYTF.

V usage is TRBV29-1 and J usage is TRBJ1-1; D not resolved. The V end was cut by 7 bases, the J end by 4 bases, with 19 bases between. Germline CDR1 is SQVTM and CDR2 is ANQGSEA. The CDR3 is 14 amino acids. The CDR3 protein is CSASSLPGLTEAFF. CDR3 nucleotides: TGCAGCGCCAGCAGCCTCCCCGGGCTCACTGAAGCTTTCTTT.

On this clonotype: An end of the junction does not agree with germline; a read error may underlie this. The CDR3 nucleotides are TGTGCCAGCAGCTCCTGGACGGGACTTACCTACGAGCTGTACTTC. Its translation is CASSSWTGLTYELYF. The chain is built from TRBV11-2 and TRBJ2-7; weak D call: TRBD2 (6 bases). Germline V CDR1 and CDR2: SGHAT, FQNNGV. CDR3 length equals 15 residues.

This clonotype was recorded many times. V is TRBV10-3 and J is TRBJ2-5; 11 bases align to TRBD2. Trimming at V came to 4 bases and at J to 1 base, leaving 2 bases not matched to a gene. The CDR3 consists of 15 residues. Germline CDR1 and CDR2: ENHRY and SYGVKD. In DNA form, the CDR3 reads TGTGCCATCAGTGTCGGACTAGCGGGCCAAGAGACCCAGTACTTC. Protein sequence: CAISVGLAGQETQYF.

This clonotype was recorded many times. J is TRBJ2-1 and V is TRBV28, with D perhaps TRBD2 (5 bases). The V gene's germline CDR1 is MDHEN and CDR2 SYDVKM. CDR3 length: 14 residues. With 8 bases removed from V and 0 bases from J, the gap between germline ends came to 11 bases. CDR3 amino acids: CASYSAGSYNEQFF. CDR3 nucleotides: TGTGCCAGCTATAGCGCAGGCTCCTACAATGAGCAGTTCTTC.

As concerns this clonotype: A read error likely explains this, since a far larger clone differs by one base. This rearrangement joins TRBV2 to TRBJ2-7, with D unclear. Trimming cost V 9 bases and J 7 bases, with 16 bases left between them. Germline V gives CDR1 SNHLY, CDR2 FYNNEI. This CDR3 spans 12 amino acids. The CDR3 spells CASNSPPHEQYF. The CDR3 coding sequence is TGTGCCAGTAACTCCCCCCCCCATGAGCAGTACTTC. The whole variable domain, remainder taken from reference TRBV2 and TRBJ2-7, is EPEVTQTPSHQVTQMGQEVILRCVPISNHLYFYWYRQILGQKVEFLVSFYNNEISEKSEIFDDQFSVERPDGSNFTLKIRSTKLEDSAMYFCASNSPPHEQYFGPGTRLTVT.

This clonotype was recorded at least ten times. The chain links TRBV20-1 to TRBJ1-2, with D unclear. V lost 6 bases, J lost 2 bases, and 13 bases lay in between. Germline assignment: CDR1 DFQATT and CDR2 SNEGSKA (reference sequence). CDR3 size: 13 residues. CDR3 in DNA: TGCAGTGCGAGGCCGGCCCTCAACTATGGCTACACCTTC. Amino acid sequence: CSARPALNYGYTF.

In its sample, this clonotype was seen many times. CDR3 protein: CASSEAGRARTIGYTF. CDR3 nucleotide sequence: TGTGCCAGCAGTGAAGCGGGCAGGGCTAGGACTATTGGCTACACCTTC. The chain recombines TRBV6-1 with TRBJ1-2, with D possibly being TRBD1 (5 bases). With 0 bases removed from V and 7 bases from J, the gap between germline ends came to 18 bases. CDR1 and CDR2 from the germline V gene are MNHNS and SASEGT. The CDR3 is made up of 16 amino acids.

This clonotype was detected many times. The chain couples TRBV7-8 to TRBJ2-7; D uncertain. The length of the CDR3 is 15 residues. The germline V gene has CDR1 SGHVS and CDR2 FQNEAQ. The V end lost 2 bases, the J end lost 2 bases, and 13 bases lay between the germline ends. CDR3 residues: CASSLPQTRTYEQYF. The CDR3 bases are TGTGCCAGCAGCTTACCCCAGACAAGAACCTACGAGCAGTACTTC. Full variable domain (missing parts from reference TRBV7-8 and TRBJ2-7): GAGVSQSPRYKVAKRGQDVALRCDPISGHVSLFWYQQALGQGPEFLTYFQNEAQLDKSGLPSDRFFAERPEGSVSTLKIQRTQQEDSAVYLCASSLPQTRTYEQYFGPGTRLTVT.

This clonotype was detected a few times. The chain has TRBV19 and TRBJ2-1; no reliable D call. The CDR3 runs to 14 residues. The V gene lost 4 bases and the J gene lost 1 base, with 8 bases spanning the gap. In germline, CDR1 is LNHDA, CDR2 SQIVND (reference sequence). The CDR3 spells CASSKSSSYNEQFF. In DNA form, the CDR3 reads TGTGCCAGTAGTAAGTCCTCATCCTACAATGAGCAGTTCTTC. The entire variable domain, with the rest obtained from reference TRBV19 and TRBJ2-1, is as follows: DGGITQSPKYLFRKEGQNVTLSCEQNLNHDAMYWYRQDPGQGLRLIYYSQIVNDFQKGDIAEGYSVSREKKESFPLTVTSAQKNPTAFYLCASSKSSSYNEQFFGPGTRLTVL.